This T cell receptor (beta chain) was obtained from a study of blood T cell repertoires in COVID-19. The overall study: From the United States, Italy and Spain came samples of acute and convalescent COVID-19. The analysed material was cDNA or gDNA that came from T cells, B-cell-depleted T cells, or PBMCs.

V lost 11 bases, J lost 1 base, and 8 bases stayed unmatched. Germline CDR1 and CDR2: SNHLY and FYNNEI. This CDR3 has 14 amino acids. Original processing notes: Estimation of nucleated cell counts relied on the amplification of reference gene primers. Generated by immunoSEQ multiplex PCR, the TCRdb table keeps only in-frame clones and is missing some. The DNA was the basis for D and trimming; V, J and clone size are from that table. The data hold around 370,000 clones, with 85% to 90% observed a single time. Sequencing was done on a sample of peripheral blood. This chain connects TRBV2 to TRBJ1-1, with TRBD1 identical over 9 bases. This receptor was identified in a man between 18 and 29 years old with active or convalescent COVID-19. CDR3 amino acids: CAPQEDRGNTEAFF. The DNA for the CDR3 is TGTGCCCCCCAGGAGGACAGGGGGAACACTGAAGCTTTCTTT. Combining the CDR3 with reference TRBV2 and TRBJ1-1 gives the whole variable domain EPEVTQTPSHQVTQMGQEVILRCVPISNHLYFYWYRQILGQKVEFLVSFYNNEISEKSEIFDDQFSVERPDGSNFTLKIRSTKLEDSAMYFCAPQEDRGNTEAFFGQGTRLTVV.